This TCR beta chain derives from a study of blood T cell repertoires in COVID-19. Generated by immunoSEQ multiplex PCR, the TCRdb table keeps only in-frame clones and is missing some. The table shows 80,000 to 90,000 clones, with around 84% occurring only once. The V end was cut by 5 bases, the J end by 0 bases, with 13 bases between. The CDR3 loop spans 15 amino acids. From germline, CDR1 is LGHDT and CDR2 YNNKEL (reference sequence). This chain links TRBV3-1 (or the pseudogene TRBV3-2) with TRBJ1-1; TRBD1 is a possible D gene (6 bases). The sequenced material came from peripheral blood. This sequence was found in a man aged 40-49 years with acute or convalescent COVID-19. CDR3 coding DNA: TGTGCCAGCAGCAAAACAGGGAATGTGAACACTGAAGCTTTCTTT. This encodes CASSKTGNVNTEAFF.